The 6 T cell receptor beta chains presented below share a single source sample, sequenced in a study of CD8 T cells in ankylosing spondylitis. Findings of the study overall: Typical of ankylosing spondylitis blood, it appeared, was a TCR beta motif of fewer than ten highly homologous variants.

These TCRs' antigens remain unknown. Via MiXCR, TCRdb re-called the 5' RACE reads, giving one row per CDR3 protein. The sample shows roughly 300,000 distinct CDR3 sequences, 6.5% to 10% of them seen only once. Material for sequencing was blood, either unsorted or a sorted T cell fraction (not recorded which). Source of these receptors: a male donor with ankylosing spondylitis.

This clonotype showed up just a few times. V usage is TRBV12-3 or TRBV12-4 and J usage is TRBJ1-5, with TRBD1 matching over 7 bases. V gave up 7 bases and J gave up 6 bases; unmatched junction bases: 12. The CDR3 loop spans 15 amino acids. The CDR3 region has the DNA TGTGCCAGCAACCAGGGGGGACTTCTTGGTCAGCCCCAGCATTTT. Protein sequence: CASNQGGLLGQPQHF.

The table lists this clonotype with a few counts. The chain combines TRBV10-3 with TRBJ2-1; TRBD2 agrees at 7 bases. The V segment lost 3 bases and the J segment 4 bases; nucleotides outside the gene matches: 12. CDR1 is ENHRY and CDR2 is SYGVKD in the germline V gene. This CDR3 is 17 amino acids long. This chain's CDR3 is CAISEIGWLAAYNEQFF. In DNA, the CDR3 is TGTGCCATCAGTGAAATTGGTTGGCTAGCGGCGTACAATGAGCAGTTCTTC.

This clonotype appeared a few times. The rearrangement links TRBV5-1 to TRBJ2-1; 11 nucleotides align to TRBD2. The CDR3 is 19 amino acids. Trimming took 4 bases from V and 3 from J; bases not matched to a gene: 15. Germline V gene lookup returns CDR1 SGHRS and CDR2 YFSETQ. The CDR3 region is CASSATGTSGLRGYNEQFF. CDR3 coding DNA: TGCGCCAGCAGCGCAACCGGGACTAGCGGCTTGCGGGGCTACAATGAGCAGTTCTTC.

This clonotype was seen a few times. The gene calls are TRBV4-3 and TRBJ2-3; TRBD1 is a possible D gene (5 bases). Per germline, CDR1 LGHNA and CDR2 YSLEER. V lost 0 bases and J 2 bases, leaving 12 bases between the germline ends. This CDR3 spans 16 amino acids. The CDR3 reads CASSQETDTNTDTQYF. DNA of the CDR3: TGCGCCAGCAGCCAAGAGACGGACACCAACACAGATACGCAGTATTTT.

V usage is TRBV15 and J usage is TRBJ1-5; D ambiguous. This CDR3 contains 14 residues. V lost 1 base, J lost 4 bases, and 8 bases lay in between. The germline CDR1 and CDR2 sequences are LNHNV and YYDKDF (reference sequence). CDR3: CATSRGGVNQPQHF. The CDR3 nucleotides are TGTGCCACCAGCAGAGGGGGAGTGAATCAGCCCCAGCATTTT.

In its sample, this clonotype was seen many times. V gene TRBV20-1 combines with J gene TRBJ2-1; perhaps TRBD2 as D (6 bases). The CDR3 totals 13 residues. Per the germline V gene, CDR1 is DFQATT and CDR2 is SNEGSKA (reference sequence). V was clipped by 5 bases and J by 10 bases, with 18 bases between them. DNA of the CDR3: TGCAGTGCTCCGGGGCTAGCGCCCCACGAGCAGTTCTTC. Protein sequence: CSAPGLAPHEQFF.